This entry lists 15 T cell receptor beta chains sequenced from one sample in a study of breast tumors, draining lymph nodes, adjacent tissues. One entry per CDR3 protein, called by TCRdb with MiXCR from the multiplex PCR reads. The sample has approximately 230,000 distinct CDR3 sequences, about 34% seen once. Axillary draining lymph nodes of breast cancer patients supplied the node samples. The sample comprised axillary lymph node tissue. Receptors were obtained from a female donor with breast cancer. Some clones in this sample may be carry-over from other donors' samples.

This clonotype was seen ten or more times. The rearrangement joins TRBV24-1 to TRBJ2-5, with D perhaps TRBD1 (6 bases). This CDR3 is built from 14 residues. Trimming removed 4 bases from V and 2 bases from J, with 10 bases in between. Germline CDR1 and CDR2: KGHDR and SFDVKD. CDR3 sequence: CATSEGGKQETQYF. CDR3 nucleotides: TGTGCCACCAGTGAAGGGGGAAAGCAAGAGACCCAGTACTTC.

This clonotype was seen at least ten times. This chain links TRBV7-8 with TRBJ1-2, with TRBD1 as a possible D gene (6 bases). Germline V CDR1 and CDR2: SGHVS, FQNEAQ. Trimming shortened V by 0 bases and J by 5 bases, and 22 bases separated the two germline ends. This CDR3 region has 18 residues. CDR3: CASSLALGARQAQYGYTF. The CDR3 DNA is TGTGCCAGCAGCTTAGCGTTGGGAGCGAGACAGGCGCAGTATGGCTACACCTTC.

This clonotype showed up many times. The chain uses TRBV11-2 and TRBJ2-6, with unresolved D. The CDR3 consists of 14 residues. CDR1 and CDR2 (germline): SGHAT, FQNNGV. The V and J ends lost 4 bases and 0 bases respectively, with 4 bases between them. CDR3 loop: CASSSTSGANVLTF. In DNA form, the CDR3 reads TGTGCCAGCAGCTCCACCTCTGGGGCCAACGTCCTGACTTTC.

A single count supports this clonotype. The chain has TRBV9 and TRBJ2-2; 10 bases agree with TRBD1. The CDR3 extends over 16 amino acids. J gave up 2 bases and V 0 bases, and 1 base lay outside the gene matches. Germline-derived CDR1 and CDR2 are SGDLS and YYNGEE. The DNA of the CDR3 is TGTGCCAGCAGCGTAGGGACAGGGGGAAACACCGGGGAGCTGTTTTTT. Translation: CASSVGTGGNTGELFF.

This clonotype was picked up a small number of times. This may come from a read error, since a much larger clone is one base off. V and J are TRBV7-3 and TRBJ2-7; TRBD1 or TRBD2 may be the D gene (5 bases each). The V gene's germline CDR1 is SGHTA and CDR2 FQGTGA. This CDR3 has 12 amino acids. CDR3 sequence (DNA): TGTGCCGGCAGCCTAGGGGACGGCGAGCAGTACTTC. Its protein product is CAGSLGDGEQYF. Together with reference TRBV7-3 and TRBJ2-7, the CDR3 gives the full variable domain: GAGVSQTPSNKVTEKGKYVELRCDPISGHTALYWYRQSLGQGPEFLIYFQGTGAADDSGLPNDRFFAVRPEGSVSTLKIQRTERGDSAVYLCAGSLGDGEQYFGPGTRLTVT.

The J gene is TRBJ2-7, the V gene TRBV19; tentative D call: TRBD2 (5 bases). The V gene's germline CDR1 is LNHDA and CDR2 SQIVND (reference sequence). This CDR3 region has 12 residues. The V gene lost 3 bases and the J gene lost 4 bases, with 7 bases spanning the gap. The CDR3 spells CASSIPGYEQYF. In nucleotides, the CDR3 is TGTGCCAGTAGTATCCCGGGATACGAGCAGTACTTC.

V gene TRBV5-1 combines with J gene TRBJ2-2, with D perhaps matching TRBD2 (6 bases). V lost 0 bases, J lost 4 bases, and 10 bases lay in between. This CDR3 spans 15 amino acids. Germline V gives CDR1 SGHRS, CDR2 YFSETQ. CDR3 region: CASSLGLDGTGELFF. CDR3 in DNA: TGCGCCAGCAGCTTGGGACTAGACGGCACCGGGGAGCTGTTTTTT.

Concerning this clonotype: Given the absence of the conserved phenylalanine or tryptophan at the CDR3 end, a read error is likely. The chain recombines TRBV10-3 with TRBJ2-7; D is possibly TRBD2 (5 bases). The CDR3 runs to 13 residues. The V gene's germline CDR1 is ENHRY and CDR2 SYGVKD. CDR3 bases: TGTGCCAGCAGTCCTCCTCGGGGCTACGAGCAGTACCTC. Encoded protein: CASSPPRGYEQYL.

Note on this clonotype: A single base separates this from a much larger clone, so it may be a read error. The chain carries TRBV20-1 and TRBJ2-3; a weak D match, TRBD2 (7 bases). V was trimmed by 0 bases and J by 11 bases, leaving 24 bases between them. Germline CDR1 is DFQATT and CDR2 is SNEGSKA (reference sequence). CDR3 length: 16 residues. This CDR3 reads CSARDRRQGTTPMQYF. DNA of the CDR3: TGCAGTGCTAGAGATCGTCGGCAGGGGACTACCCCCATGCAGTATTTT.

As concerns this clonotype: Sequence at one end of the junction differs from germline and may be a read error. CDR3: CASSPGGTTGELYF. The CDR3 DNA follows: TGCGCCAGCAGCCCCGGTGGGACGACCGGGGAGCTGTACTTC. V gene TRBV7-9 combines with J gene TRBJ2-7; D possibly uses TRBD1 or TRBD2 (5 bases each). This CDR3 contains 14 residues. CDR1 is SEHNR and CDR2 is FQNEAQ in the germline V gene (reference sequence).

This clonotype was seen repeatedly, ten times or more. The chain uses TRBV2 and TRBJ2-3; 11 nucleotides align to TRBD1. The CDR3 runs to 15 residues. Germline CDR1 reads SNHLY; CDR2 reads FYNNEI. Trimming cost V 2 bases and J 5 bases; bases outside gene matches: 3. The CDR3 sequence: CASSERDRGKDTQYF. The CDR3 nucleotides are TGTGCCAGCAGTGAACGGGACAGGGGGAAAGATACGCAGTATTTT.

The chain is built from TRBV5-1 and TRBJ2-6; possibly TRBD1 for D (5 bases). Germline V gene data show CDR1 as SGHRS and CDR2 as YFSETQ. Trimming removed 4 bases at V and 3 bases at J, with 14 bases between. The CDR3 extends over 16 amino acids. CDR3 sequence: CASSAQGNYGANVLTF. In nucleotides, the CDR3 is TGCGCCAGCAGCGCTCAGGGTAACTATGGGGCCAACGTCCTGACTTTC.

This clonotype was counted many times. The chain links TRBV2 to TRBJ2-7; 7 bases match TRBD2. The V gene's germline CDR1 is SNHLY and CDR2 FYNNEI. This CDR3 is 15 amino acids long. Losses at the gene ends were 3 bases for V and 6 bases for J; bases not matched to a gene: 11. The CDR3 nucleotides read TGTGCCAGCAGTGAGACTAGCCTGGGGAGTCCCGAGCAGTACTTC. Translation: CASSETSLGSPEQYF.

To note about this clonotype: A much larger clone sits a single nucleotide away, making a read error possible. This rearrangement joins TRBV5-4 to TRBJ1-2; D is undetermined. V dropped 1 base and J dropped 4 bases, with 8 bases sitting between them. CDR1 SGHNT and CDR2 YYREEE come from the germline V gene (reference sequence). The CDR3 is 13 residues long. CDR3 region: CASSLNLTYGYTF. The CDR3 DNA is TGTGCCAGCAGCTTGAACCTGACCTATGGCTACACCTTC.

The genes are TRBV5-5 and TRBJ2-7, with 8 nucleotides matching TRBD2. The ends lost 2 bases at V and 0 bases at J; junction bases unmatched: 4. Germline assignment: CDR1 SGHKS and CDR2 YYEKEE (reference sequence). This CDR3 has 15 residues. In nucleotides, the CDR3 is TGTGCCAGCAGCTTTGGCGGGAGGTTCTCCTACGAGCAGTACTTC. The encoded protein is CASSFGGRFSYEQYF.